Below are 3 T cell receptor beta chains sequenced from a single sample in a study of early T cells in non-severe SARS-CoV-2 infection. Using its own MiXCR run on the 5' RACE reads, TCRdb lists one record per CDR3 protein. The profile shows 35,000 to 40,000 distinct CDR3 sequences, 9.9% of them singletons. Sequencing was performed on whole blood. Receptor source: an adult who was a healthcare worker with PCR-confirmed SARS-CoV-2 infection or an uninfected control (not recorded which).

This clonotype has only a few counts. This sequence joins TRBV7-2 and TRBJ2-1, with TRBD2 matching over 8 bases. V shed 2 bases, J shed 4 bases, and the junction held 4 bases outside the gene matches. This CDR3 region has 15 residues. CDR1 SGHTA and CDR2 FQGNSA come from the germline V gene. CDR3 nucleotide sequence: TGTGCCAGCAGCTTATCCCGGGGGGGATACAATGAGCAGTTCTTC. Protein: CASSLSRGGYNEQFF.

This clonotype was counted at least ten times. This sequence joins TRBV20-1 and TRBJ2-1; tentative D call: TRBD2 (5 bases). The CDR3 sequence is 17 residues long. V was pared by 1 base and J by 0 bases, with 16 bases between. CDR1 DFQATT and CDR2 SNEGSKA come from the germline V gene (reference sequence). The CDR3 loop reads CSARAPAEVSSYNEQFF. The CDR3 DNA is TGCAGTGCTAGAGCCCCCGCGGAGGTGAGCTCCTACAATGAGCAGTTCTTC.

This clonotype has at least ten counts. The chain combines TRBV29-1 with TRBJ1-1; 9 bases are a match to TRBD1. This CDR3 contains 13 residues. Per germline, CDR1 SQVTM and CDR2 ANQGSEA. Germline trimming cut 7 bases from V and 11 bases from J; bases unmatched to any gene: 14. CDR3 bases: TGCAGCGCCCAGGACAGGGGTAATTTTGGGGCTTTCTTT. It codes for CSAQDRGNFGAFF.